Described below is a single T cell receptor beta chain sequence and its context. The sample originates from a study of blood T cell repertoires in COVID-19. Study-wide context: Both acute and convalescent COVID-19 samples were obtained from the United States, Italy and Spain.

Original methodology: Quantification of nucleated cells was approximated via reference gene primer amplification. The repertoire was sequenced with immunoSEQ multiplex PCR; TCRdb's copy has only in-frame clones and lacks some. D and trimming come from the DNA, and the V and J calls and clone size come from that table. The data show roughly 120,000 clones, approximately 87% seen once. Sequences were obtained from peripheral blood. The clonotype originates from a woman in her sixties with acute or convalescent COVID-19.

The CDR3 bases are TGTGCCAGCAGTGACCCCGGGCGGGCTGGGCAGTACTTC. Translating gives CASSDPGRAGQYF. The genes are TRBV6-1 and TRBJ2-7, with D possibly TRBD2 on 5 matching bases. The V end was cut by 3 bases, the J end by 9 bases, with 15 bases between. The CDR3 covers 13 residues. Germline V lookup: CDR1 MNHNS, CDR2 SASEGT.